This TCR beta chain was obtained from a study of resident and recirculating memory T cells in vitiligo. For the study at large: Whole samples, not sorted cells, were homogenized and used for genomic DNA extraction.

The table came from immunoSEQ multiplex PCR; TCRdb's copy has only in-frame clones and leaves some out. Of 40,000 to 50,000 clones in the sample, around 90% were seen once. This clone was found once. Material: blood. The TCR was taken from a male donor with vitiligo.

The CDR3 protein is CASSQDAPGEGKAFF. CDR3 sequence (DNA): TGTGCCAGCAGCCAAGATGCCCCAGGAGAGGGCAAAGCTTTCTTT. The V and J genes are TRBV5-4 and TRBJ1-1; D remains ambiguous. V dropped 4 bases and J dropped 9 bases, with 22 bases sitting between them. The CDR3 is 15 residues long. Germline CDR1 SGHNT, CDR2 YYREEE (reference sequence).